Listed below are T cell receptor beta chains from one sample, sequenced in a study of radiation and T cells in renal cell carcinoma. Libraries were prepared by immunoSEQ multiplex PCR; TCRdb keeps only in-frame clonotypes and omits some of them. The data show 150,000 or so clones, 70% to 90% seen once. Sequencing used blood, obtained from a patient whose treatment included radiotherapy and nephrectomy. The receptor source for this set is a woman in her forties or fifties with renal cell carcinoma. CDR3s include the opening cysteine and the closing phenylalanine or tryptophan. Fields, in order: V gene, D gene, CDR3 length, clone size, J gene, CDR3 DNA, CDR3 protein. The D gene is left open where the match is weak. Some rows mark clone size as missing; the rest say once, few, many or name a class of expanded clone.

TRBV27	TRBD1	18	NA	TRBJ2-1	TGTGCCAGCAGTCCACAACAGGGGGGATTGGAGTCCTACAATGAGCAGTTCTTC	CASSPQQGGLESYNEQFF
TRBV2	NA	17	NA	TRBJ1-4	TGTGCCAGCAGTGTACCCAGGGATAGTGGGACTAATGAAAAACTGTTTTTT	CASSVPRDSGTNEKLFF
TRBV10-3	NA	14	NA	TRBJ1-5	TGTGCCATCAGCGCAGACAGCCACAATCAGCCCCAGCATTTT	CAISADSHNQPQHF
TRBV15	NA	14	NA	TRBJ1-5	TGTGCCACCTCCGGACAGAATAGCAATCAGCCCCAGCATTTT	CATSGQNSNQPQHF
TRBV2	TRBD1	14	NA	TRBJ1-2	TGTGCCAGTGCCCTGAGGACAGGGATCTATGGCTACACCTTC	CASALRTGIYGYTF
TRBV7-2	NA	15	NA	TRBJ2-7	TGTGCCAGCAGCCGTTCCGGGCAGCCCTCCTACGAGCAGTACTTC	CASSRSGQPSYEQYF
TRBV18	NA	17	NA	TRBJ1-2	TGTGCCAGCTCACCGACGACACCCTGGTACAGCGTTAGTGGCTACACCTTC	CASSPTTPWYSVSGYTF
TRBV5-4	NA	14	NA	TRBJ2-5	TGTGCCAGCAGCTTGGCGGGGACGGGGGAGACCCAGTACTTC	CASSLAGTGETQYF
TRBV10-1	NA	13	NA	TRBJ1-4	TGCGCCAGCAACGGGGGGACTAATGAAAAACTGTTTTTT	CASNGGTNEKLFF
TRBV6-5	NA	13	NA	TRBJ1-1	TGTGCCAGCAGTTACGACATGAACACTGAAGCTTTCTTT	CASSYDMNTEAFF
TRBV19	TRBD1	15	NA	TRBJ1-1	TGTGCCACCACTCCGGGCGGGACAGGGGGCGAAGAAGCTTTCTTT	CATTPGGTGGEEAFF
TRBV6-1	NA	13	NA	TRBJ2-7	TGTGCCAGCAGTGAGGGGACTCCCTACGAGCAGTACTTC	CASSEGTPYEQYF
TRBV18	NA	13	NA	TRBJ2-3	TGTGCCAGCTCACCTCAAGCCGGGGATACGCAGTATTTT	CASSPQAGDTQYF
TRBV7-7	TRBD1	15	NA	TRBJ2-1	TGTGCTAGCAGTCGACAGGGAAGCTCCTACAATGAGCAGTTCTTC	CASSRQGSSYNEQFF
TRBV2	TRBD2	16	NA	TRBJ2-5	TGTGCCAGCAGTCCCGGACTAGCGGGGGCTGGAGAGACCCAGTACTTC	CASSPGLAGAGETQYF
TRBV29-1	NA	12	NA	TRBJ1-2	TGCAGCGTTGCCGGGGGGGCGCACGGCTACACCTTC	CSVAGGAHGYTF
TRBV25-1	TRBD1	14	once	TRBJ2-1	TGTGCCAGCAGTAGACAGGGGTGGTACAATGAGCAGTTCTTC	CASSRQGWYNEQFF
TRBV6-1	NA	15	NA	TRBJ1-3	TGTGCCAGCAGTGAAGCGGTTTTTGCTGGAAACACCATATATTTT	CASSEAVFAGNTIYF
TRBV5-1	TRBD2	17	NA	TRBJ2-5	TGCGCCAGCAGCCCTGGACTAGCGGGGTACCTAGGAGAGACCCAGTACTTC	CASSPGLAGYLGETQYF
TRBV5-1	NA	14	NA	TRBJ1-6	TGCGCCAGCGGCGACGGACACGATAATTCACCCCTCCACTTT	CASGDGHDNSPLHF
TRBV29-1	NA	14	NA	TRBJ1-2	TGCAGCGTTGAAGGTTTAGGAGGAAACTATGGCTACACCTTC	CSVEGLGGNYGYTF
TRBV9	TRBD2	17	NA	TRBJ2-1	TGTGCCAGCAGCCCGGTGATAGCGGGGGGTTCCTACAATGAGCAGTTCTTC	CASSPVIAGGSYNEQFF
TRBV28	NA	15	NA	TRBJ1-2	TGTGCCAGCAGTTCTCAGGGGACGGCGAGGTATGGCTACACCTTC	CASSSQGTARYGYTF
TRBV28	NA	16	NA	TRBJ1-6	TGTGCCAGCAGTCCGGCCGTTGGGTCGGGGCGTTCACCCCTCCACTTT	CASSPAVGSGRSPLHF
TRBV29-1	NA	13	few	TRBJ2-2	TGCAGCGTTGTCGGGGGCGACACCGGGGAGCTGTTTTTT	CSVVGGDTGELFF
TRBV6-1	TRBD1	13	NA	TRBJ2-5	TGTGCCAGCAGCGGACAGGGGATAGAGACCCAGTACTTC	CASSGQGIETQYF
TRBV7-8	TRBD1	15	NA	TRBJ1-2	TGTGCCAGCAGCAGCCGGGACAGGGGAGACTATGGCTACACCTTC	CASSSRDRGDYGYTF
TRBV19	TRBD1	13	NA	TRBJ2-7	TGTGCCAGCGGGACAGTGTACCTCCACGAGCAGTACTTC	CASGTVYLHEQYF
TRBV6-5	NA	13	once	TRBJ1-1	TGTGCCAGCAGTTACTCCGGCGGCCTTACGGCTTTCTTT	CASSYSGGLTAFF
TRBV29-1	NA	13	NA	TRBJ1-2	TGCAGCTCAACGGGGGGGTTAGACTATGGCTACACCTTC	CSSTGGLDYGYTF
TRBV6-5	NA	14	once	TRBJ1-1	TGTGCCAGCAGGTATACAGGACCGAACACTGAAGCTTTCTTT	CASRYTGPNTEAFF
TRBV7-2	NA	16	NA	TRBJ2-1	TGTGCCAGCAGCTTCCGTCGGGGGGCATCCTACAATGAGCAGTTCTTC	CASSFRRGASYNEQFF
TRBV23-1	NA	9	NA	TRBJ2-7	TGCGCCAGCGGCTACGAGCAGTACTTC	CASGYEQYF
TRBV7-2	NA	14	NA	TRBJ1-1	TGTGCCAGCAGCCAACAACAGGGAAACACTGAAGCTTTCTTT	CASSQQQGNTEAFF
TRBV18	NA	13	NA	TRBJ1-1	TGTGCCAGCTCACAAGGGTTCGACACTGAAGCTTTCTTT	CASSQGFDTEAFF
TRBV13	TRBD2	16	NA	TRBJ2-3	TGTGCCAGCAGCCCGAGACTAGCGGGGGGAGACGATACGCAGTATTTT	CASSPRLAGGDDTQYF
TRBV7-2	NA	15	NA	TRBJ2-1	TGTGCCAGCAGCCCCTGGACTCTAGAGGGAAATGAGCAGTTCTTC	CASSPWTLEGNEQFF
TRBV7-9	NA	13	NA	TRBJ2-7	TGTGCCAGCAGCCCCGGGTCGTTCTACGAGCAGTACTTC	CASSPGSFYEQYF
TRBV6-1	NA	15	NA	TRBJ1-2	TGTGCCAGCAGTGTCTCAGGGGCACGTAACTATGGCTACACCTTC	CASSVSGARNYGYTF
TRBV6-1	NA	14	NA	TRBJ1-1	TGTGCCAGCAGTCTTTTGGTCGAAGATCGGGGGGCTTTCTTT	CASSLLVEDRGAFF
TRBV7-3	NA	14	NA	TRBJ2-2	TGTGCCAGCAGCTCCGCGTTTAACACCGGGGAGCTGTTTTTT	CASSSAFNTGELFF
TRBV5-1	TRBD1	16	NA	TRBJ1-2	TGCGCCAGCAGCCCGGGGACAGGGGGACAGCTTGGTGGCTACACCTTC	CASSPGTGGQLGGYTF
TRBV5-4	NA	11	few	TRBJ1-1	TGTGCCAGCAGCCGTAACACTGAAGCTTTCTTT	CASSRNTEAFF
TRBV12-1	NA	12	NA	TRBJ1-2	TGTGCCAGATTAAGACAGATATATGGCTACACCTTC	CARLRQIYGYTF
TRBV6-6	TRBD1	13	NA	TRBJ2-7	TGTGCCACAGGGGGCGGCGATTCCTACGAGCAGTACTTC	CATGGGDSYEQYF
TRBV6-5	NA	13	NA	TRBJ1-2	TGTGCCAGCAGAGAAGACGGTCACTATGGCTACACCTTC	CASREDGHYGYTF
TRBV6-6	TRBD1	15	NA	TRBJ2-3	TGTGCCAGCAGTTACACGACAGGGGAGGCAGATACGCAGTATTTT	CASSYTTGEADTQYF
TRBV2	NA	12	NA	TRBJ1-2	TGTGCCAGCAGTGACAGGGCGAAGGGCTACACCTTC	CASSDRAKGYTF
TRBV13	NA	15	NA	TRBJ2-3	TGTGCCAGCAGCTTAGAGAGGGGGGGGACAGATACGCAGTATTTT	CASSLERGGTDTQYF
TRBV18	NA	13	NA	TRBJ2-5	TGTGCCAGCTCACCAGGGGTTGTGGAGACCCAGTACTTC	CASSPGVVETQYF
TRBV18	NA	15	NA	TRBJ2-3	TGTGCCAGCTCACCTTCGGGGGCCCCCACAGATACGCAGTATTTT	CASSPSGAPTDTQYF
TRBV30	TRBD2	14	once	TRBJ2-5	TGTGCCTGGAGTAAGGGAGCGGGGCAAGAGACCCAGTACTTC	CAWSKGAGQETQYF
TRBV4-1	NA	15	NA	TRBJ1-6	TGCGCCAGCAGCCAAGAGCCGGGGGCCAATTCACCCCTCCACTTT	CASSQEPGANSPLHF
TRBV7-6	TRBD2	13	NA	TRBJ2-1	TGTGCCAGCAGCACTGGGACTATAGGTGAGCAGTTCTTC	CASSTGTIGEQFF
TRBV19	NA	14	NA	TRBJ1-1	TGTGCCAGTAGTAGCCAGATCGCGAACACTGAAGCTTTCTTT	CASSSQIANTEAFF
TRBV10-3	TRBD2	13	few	TRBJ2-1	TGTGCCACCAAGACTAGCGGGGGTAATGAGCAGTTCTTC	CATKTSGGNEQFF
TRBV6-5	NA	14	NA	TRBJ2-3	TGTGCCAGCAGTTACTCGGGCCAGTCAGATACGCAGTATTTT	CASSYSGQSDTQYF